This TCR beta chain was sequenced for a study of blood T cell repertoires in COVID-19. The CDR3 is 14 residues long. V trimming: 2 bases; J trimming: 6 bases; junction bases outside the gene matches: 6. CDR1 and CDR2 from the germline V gene are MNHEY and SVGAGI. The repertoire was sequenced with immunoSEQ multiplex PCR; TCRdb's copy has only in-frame clones and lacks some. The profile shows about 480,000 clones, approximately 87% of them singletons. The source material was PBMCs or T cells enriched from blood (not recorded which). The chain has TRBV6-5 and TRBJ1-2; 7 bases line up with TRBD1. The receptor comes from a woman between 35 and 50 years old who had recovered from COVID-19. The chain's CDR3 is CASSYLSGQDGYTF. The DNA of the CDR3 is TGTGCCAGCAGTTACCTCTCTGGACAGGATGGCTACACCTTC.